Following are 16 T cell receptor beta chains from one sample sequenced in a study of cytomegalovirus exposure and HLA in healthy donors. The PCR used 60 Vbeta and 13 Jbeta primers. The assay was immunoSEQ multiplex PCR, and TCRdb's table has in-frame clones only and misses some. The repertoire includes around 100,000 clones, about 79% of them detected once, and roughly 2.6% sits in the top ten. Sequencing was carried out using PBMCs. The source of these receptors is a woman under 30 in good health and CMV-seronegative.

The CDR3 spells CASSYLGVTDTQYF. The DNA of the CDR3 is TGTGCCAGCAGTTACCTTGGAGTCACAGATACGCAGTATTTT. The rearrangement links TRBV27 to TRBJ2-3; D not resolved. This CDR3 has 14 residues. Per germline, CDR1 MNHEY and CDR2 SMNVEV (reference sequence). V lost 4 bases and J lost 2, with 10 bases in between.

V and J are TRBV2 and TRBJ2-7; D might be TRBD1 (6 bases). Germline CDR1 reads SNHLY; CDR2 reads FYNNEI. The CDR3 is made up of 15 amino acids. Trimming removed 3 bases at V and 1 base at J, with 13 bases between. CDR3 in DNA: TGTGCCAGCAGTGAGGTTACAGGGTCATCCTACGAGCAGTACTTC. Translating gives CASSEVTGSSYEQYF.

The chain combines TRBV11-3 with TRBJ1-1; tentatively, D is TRBD1 (6 bases). CDR1 SGHNT and CDR2 YENEEA come from the germline V gene. The CDR3 has 16 amino acids. V was pared by 5 bases and J by 4 bases, with 20 bases between. The CDR3 DNA reads TGTGCCAGCAGCCTACCCCGGGGGGCGGGCTCCACTGAAGCTTTCTTT. Its translation: CASSLPRGAGSTEAFF.

Here the CDR3 reads CASSSTRGNTGELFF. CDR3 bases: TGTGCCAGCAGCTCCACCAGGGGTAACACCGGGGAGCTGTTTTTT. V and J are TRBV7-8 and TRBJ2-2, with D maybe TRBD1 (6 bases). Germline V CDR1 and CDR2: SGHVS, FQNEAQ. Trimming shortened V by 4 bases and J by 2 bases, and 11 bases separated the two germline ends. CDR3 length: 15 residues.

This clone was counted only a few times. The V gene is TRBV6-6, the J gene TRBJ1-1, with TRBD1 matching 7 bases. J lost 5 bases, V lost 5 bases, and 5 bases had no gene match. The CDR3 loop spans 13 amino acids. Per the germline V gene, CDR1 is MNHNY and CDR2 is SVGAGI (reference sequence). This CDR3 is CASSRTGLTEAFF. The CDR3 bases are TGTGCCAGCAGTAGGACAGGTCTAACTGAAGCTTTCTTT.

The genes are TRBV27 and TRBJ2-2, with 14 bases matching TRBD2. There are 17 residues in the CDR3. Germline-derived CDR1 and CDR2 are MNHEY and SMNVEV (reference sequence). Trimming at V came to 4 bases and at J to 5 bases, leaving 6 bases not matched to a gene. The CDR3 region has the DNA TGTGCCAGCAGTTCGACTAGCGGGAGGGCAAGAACCGGGGAGCTGTTTTTT. Its translation: CASSSTSGRARTGELFF.

The chain combines TRBV11-2 with TRBJ1-2; D unresolved. The CDR3 covers 15 residues. Trimming shortened V by 0 bases and J by 8 bases, and 16 bases separated the two germline ends. CDR1 SGHAT and CDR2 FQNNGV come from the germline V gene. The CDR3 here is CASSLDRRRSGGYTF. The CDR3 DNA follows: TGTGCCAGCAGCTTAGATAGGCGCCGGAGCGGGGGCTACACCTTC.

The rearrangement uses TRBV2 and TRBJ1-3; D is unclear. Trimming cost V 5 bases and J 1 base, with 15 bases left between them. The CDR3 runs 16 residues. CDR1 SNHLY and CDR2 FYNNEI come from the germline V gene. CDR3 DNA: TGTGCCAGCAGTCTCTCCCTGACTGGTTCTGGAAACACCATATATTTT. Its protein product is CASSLSLTGSGNTIYF.

The chain employs TRBV29-1 and TRBJ2-2, with 10 bases aligning to TRBD1. The CDR3 sequence is 13 residues long. Germline V gene lookup returns CDR1 SQVTM and CDR2 ANQGSEA. V lost 7 bases to trimming and J lost 5 bases; unmatched junction nucleotides: 4. The DNA for the CDR3 is TGCAGCGGGGACAGGGGAGGGACCGGGGAGCTGTTTTTT. It is translated as CSGDRGGTGELFF.

The V call is TRBV19, the J call TRBJ1-2, with 11 bases that match TRBD1. This CDR3 has 17 residues. Germline V gives CDR1 LNHDA, CDR2 SQIVND (reference sequence). The trim removed 3 bases at V and 1 base at J, leaving 7 bases unmatched. CDR3: CASSMYGQGAINYGYTF. The CDR3 DNA reads as TGTGCCAGTAGTATGTATGGACAGGGGGCTATTAACTATGGCTACACCTTC.

V and J are TRBV7-2 and TRBJ1-2; no clear D gene. V shed 5 bases and J shed 6 bases, with 13 bases lying between them. The germline gives CDR1 SGHTA, CDR2 FQGNSA. CDR3 size: 13 residues. This chain's CDR3 is CASSLLAGDGYTF. In DNA, the CDR3 is TGTGCCAGCAGCCTCCTTGCGGGTGATGGCTACACCTTC. The full variable domain, in which reference TRBV7-2 and TRBJ1-2 provide the parts outside the CDR3, is GAGVSQSPSNKVTEKGKDVELRCDPISGHTALYWYRQSLGQGLEFLIYFQGNSAPDKSGLPSDRFSAERTGGSVSTLTIQRTQQEDSAVYLCASSLLAGDGYTFGSGTRLTVV.

The rearrangement links TRBV4-3 to TRBJ2-4; D unclear. Deletions cut 1 base from V and 6 bases from J, with 13 bases between. The germline gives CDR1 LGHNA, CDR2 YSLEER. The CDR3 loop spans 15 amino acids. The CDR3 loop reads CASSQGILDGNIQYF. CDR3 sequence (DNA): TGCGCCAGCAGCCAAGGAATTCTAGATGGAAACATTCAGTACTTC.

The chain recombines TRBV28 with TRBJ1-5, with D unclear. Trimming removed 3 bases from V and 3 bases from J, with 6 bases in between. CDR3 length equals 13 residues. Germline CDR1 and CDR2: MDHEN and SYDVKM. The CDR3 protein is CASSFFLNQPQHF. In DNA form, the CDR3 reads TGTGCCAGCAGTTTCTTCCTCAATCAGCCCCAGCATTTT.

The chain employs TRBV2 and TRBJ1-5; TRBD1 matches 10 bases. V was pared by 6 bases and J by 6 bases, with 5 bases of the junction left unmatched. Germline V gene data show CDR1 as SNHLY and CDR2 as FYNNEI. The CDR3 is 14 amino acids. The CDR3 DNA follows: TGTGCCAGCAGGACCGGGACAGGGGTTCAGCCCCAGCATTTT. This translates into CASRTGTGVQPQHF.

The CDR3 loop reads CASSAGGSKQETQYF. CDR3 DNA sequence: TGTGCCAGCAGCGCAGGGGGTTCTAAGCAAGAGACCCAGTACTTC. The rearrangement links TRBV9 to TRBJ2-5, with 7 bases identical to TRBD1. This CDR3 is built from 15 residues. CDR1 and CDR2 from the germline V gene are SGDLS and YYNGEE. The V and J ends lost 3 bases and 2 bases, in that order; junction bases with no gene match: 7.

The rearrangement links TRBV6-5 to TRBJ1-1, with D perhaps matching TRBD1 (5 bases). Per germline, CDR1 MNHEY and CDR2 SVGAGI. V was shortened by 5 bases and J by 3 bases, with 10 bases between the two germline ends. The CDR3 has 13 residues. The CDR3 region has the DNA TGTGCCAGCAGTCCGACAGAAGACACTGAAGCTTTCTTT. Translation gives CASSPTEDTEAFF.